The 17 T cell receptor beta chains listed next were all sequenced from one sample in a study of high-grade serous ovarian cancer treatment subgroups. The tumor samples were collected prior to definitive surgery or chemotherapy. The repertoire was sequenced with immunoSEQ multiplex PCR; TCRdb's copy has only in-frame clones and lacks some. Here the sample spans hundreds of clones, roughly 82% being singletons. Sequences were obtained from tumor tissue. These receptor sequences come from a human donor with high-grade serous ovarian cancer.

The CDR3 reads CASSPPDSGTRQETQYF. CDR3 DNA sequence: TGTGCCAGCTCACCTCCGGACAGTGGGACGAGGCAAGAGACCCAGTACTTC. The rearrangement links TRBV18 to TRBJ2-5, with D maybe TRBD1 (6 bases). V dropped 3 bases and J dropped 2 bases, with 19 bases sitting between them. The CDR3 runs 17 residues. CDR1 and CDR2 (germline): KGHSH, LQKENI.

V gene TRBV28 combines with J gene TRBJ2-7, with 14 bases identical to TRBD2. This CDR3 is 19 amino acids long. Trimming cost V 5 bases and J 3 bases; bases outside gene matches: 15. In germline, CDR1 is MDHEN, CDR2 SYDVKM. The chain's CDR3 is CASSPPPGTSGSGIYEQYF. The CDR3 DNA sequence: TGTGCCAGCAGTCCCCCCCCGGGGACTAGCGGGAGTGGGATCTACGAGCAGTACTTC.

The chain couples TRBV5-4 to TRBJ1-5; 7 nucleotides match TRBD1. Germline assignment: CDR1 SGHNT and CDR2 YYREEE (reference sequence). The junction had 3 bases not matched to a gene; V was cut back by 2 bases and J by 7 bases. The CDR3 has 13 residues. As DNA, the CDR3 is TGTGCCAGCAGCTTACAGGGGCTGCAGCCCCAGCATTTT. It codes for CASSLQGLQPQHF. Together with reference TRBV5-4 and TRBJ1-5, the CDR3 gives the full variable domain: ETGVTQSPTHLIKTRGQQVTLRCSSQSGHNTVSWYQQALGQGPQFIFQYYREEENGRGNFPPRFSGLQFPNYSSELNVNALELDDSALYLCASSLQGLQPQHFGDGTRLSIL.

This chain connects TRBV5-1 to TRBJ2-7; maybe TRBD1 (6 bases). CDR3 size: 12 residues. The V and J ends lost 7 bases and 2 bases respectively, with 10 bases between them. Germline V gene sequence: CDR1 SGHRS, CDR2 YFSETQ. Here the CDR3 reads CASATGPYEQYF. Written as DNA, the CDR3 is TGCGCCAGCGCAACAGGGCCCTACGAGCAGTACTTC.

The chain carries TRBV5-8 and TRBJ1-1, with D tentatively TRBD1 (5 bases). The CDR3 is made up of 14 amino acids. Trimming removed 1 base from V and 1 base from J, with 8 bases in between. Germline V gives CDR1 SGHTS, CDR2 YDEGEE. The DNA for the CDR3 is TGTGCCAGCAGCTTGTGGGGGGAGAACACTGAAGCTTTCTTT. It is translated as CASSLWGENTEAFF.

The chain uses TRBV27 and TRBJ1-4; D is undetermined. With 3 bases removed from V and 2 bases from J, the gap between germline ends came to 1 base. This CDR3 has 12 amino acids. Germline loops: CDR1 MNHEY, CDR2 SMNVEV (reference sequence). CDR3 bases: TGTGCCAGCAGTTTCACTAATGAAAAACTGTTTTTT. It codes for CASSFTNEKLFF.

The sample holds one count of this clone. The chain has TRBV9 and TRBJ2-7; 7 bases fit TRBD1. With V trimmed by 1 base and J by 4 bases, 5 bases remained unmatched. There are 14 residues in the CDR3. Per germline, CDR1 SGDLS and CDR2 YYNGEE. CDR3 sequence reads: CASSVTGQWYEQYF. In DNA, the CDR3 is TGTGCCAGCAGCGTAACGGGACAGTGGTACGAGCAGTACTTC.

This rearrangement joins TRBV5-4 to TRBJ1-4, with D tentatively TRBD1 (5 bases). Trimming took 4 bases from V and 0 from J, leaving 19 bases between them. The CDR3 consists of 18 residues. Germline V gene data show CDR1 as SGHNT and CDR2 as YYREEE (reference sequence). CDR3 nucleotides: TGTGCCAGCAGCCCCCCCCCTTGGGACCCGTCAACTAATGAAAAACTGTTTTTT. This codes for CASSPPPWDPSTNEKLFF.

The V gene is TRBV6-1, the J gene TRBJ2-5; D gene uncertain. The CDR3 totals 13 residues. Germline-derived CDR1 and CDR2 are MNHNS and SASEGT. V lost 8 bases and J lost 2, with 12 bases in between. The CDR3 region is CASEGRFQETQYF. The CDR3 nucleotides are TGTGCCAGCGAAGGTAGATTTCAAGAGACCCAGTACTTC.

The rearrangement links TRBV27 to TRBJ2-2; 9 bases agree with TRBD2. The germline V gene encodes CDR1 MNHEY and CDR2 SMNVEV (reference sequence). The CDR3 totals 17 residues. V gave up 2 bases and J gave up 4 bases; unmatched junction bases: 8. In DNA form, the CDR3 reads TGTGCCAGCAGTTTAAGGCTAGCGGGATTTACCACCGGGGAGCTGTTTTTT. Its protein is CASSLRLAGFTTGELFF.

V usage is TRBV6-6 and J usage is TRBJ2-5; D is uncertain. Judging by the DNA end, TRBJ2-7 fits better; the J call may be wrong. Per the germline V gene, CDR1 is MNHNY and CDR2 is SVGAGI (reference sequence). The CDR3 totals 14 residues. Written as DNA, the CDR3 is TGTGCCAGCAGTCGGCCCGTGGGGTTAGACGAGCAGTACTTC. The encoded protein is CASSRPVGLDEQYF.

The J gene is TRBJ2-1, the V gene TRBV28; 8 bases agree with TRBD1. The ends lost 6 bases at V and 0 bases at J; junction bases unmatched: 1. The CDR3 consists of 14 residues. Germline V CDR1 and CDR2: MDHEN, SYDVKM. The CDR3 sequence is CASRTGGSYNEQFF. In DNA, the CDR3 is TGTGCCAGCAGAACAGGGGGCTCCTACAATGAGCAGTTCTTC.

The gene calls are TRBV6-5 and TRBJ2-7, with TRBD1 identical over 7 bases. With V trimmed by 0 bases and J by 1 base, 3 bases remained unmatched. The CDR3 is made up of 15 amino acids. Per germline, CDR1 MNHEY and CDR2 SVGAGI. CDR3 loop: CASSYSGQTSYEQYF. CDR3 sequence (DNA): TGTGCCAGCAGTTACTCGGGACAGACGTCCTACGAGCAGTACTTC.

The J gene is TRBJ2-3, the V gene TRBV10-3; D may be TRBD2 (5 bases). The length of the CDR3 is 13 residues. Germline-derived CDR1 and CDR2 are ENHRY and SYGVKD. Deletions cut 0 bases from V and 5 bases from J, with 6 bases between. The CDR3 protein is CAISESGEDTQYF. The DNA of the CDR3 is TGTGCCATCAGTGAGTCGGGAGAAGATACGCAGTATTTT.

CDR3 sequence reads: CASSPQGNPYNEQFF. CDR3 DNA sequence: TGCGCCAGCAGCCCACAGGGGAATCCCTACAATGAGCAGTTCTTC. The chain recombines TRBV5-1 with TRBJ2-1, with 7 nucleotides matching TRBD1. V gave up 4 bases and J gave up 2 bases; unmatched junction bases: 6. This CDR3 contains 15 residues. Germline V gives CDR1 SGHRS, CDR2 YFSETQ.

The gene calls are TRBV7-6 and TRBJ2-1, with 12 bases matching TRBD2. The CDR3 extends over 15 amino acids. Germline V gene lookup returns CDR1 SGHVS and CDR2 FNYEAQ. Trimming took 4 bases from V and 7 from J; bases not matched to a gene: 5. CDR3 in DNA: TGTGCCAGCAGCTGGACTAGCGGGAAAGTGAATGAGCAGTTCTTC. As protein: CASSWTSGKVNEQFF.

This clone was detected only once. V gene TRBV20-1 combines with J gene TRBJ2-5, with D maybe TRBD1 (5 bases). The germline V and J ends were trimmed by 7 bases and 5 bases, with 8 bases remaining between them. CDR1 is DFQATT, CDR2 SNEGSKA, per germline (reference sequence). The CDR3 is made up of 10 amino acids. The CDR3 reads CSGNRETQYF. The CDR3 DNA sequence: TGCAGTGGAAACAGGGAGACCCAGTACTTC.